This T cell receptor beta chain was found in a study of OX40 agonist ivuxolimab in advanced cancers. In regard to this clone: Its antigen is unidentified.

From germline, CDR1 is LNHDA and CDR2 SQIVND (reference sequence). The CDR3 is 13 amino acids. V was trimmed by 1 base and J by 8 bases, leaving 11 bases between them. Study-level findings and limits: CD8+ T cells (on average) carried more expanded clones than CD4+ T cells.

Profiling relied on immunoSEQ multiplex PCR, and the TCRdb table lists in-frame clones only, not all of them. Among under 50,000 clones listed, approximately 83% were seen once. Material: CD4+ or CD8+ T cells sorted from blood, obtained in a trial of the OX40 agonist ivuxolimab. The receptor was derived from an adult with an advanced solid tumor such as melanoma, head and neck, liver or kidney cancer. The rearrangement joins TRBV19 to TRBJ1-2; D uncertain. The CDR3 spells CASSIVAGYGYTF. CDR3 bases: TGTGCCAGTAGTATAGTGGCGGGATACGGCTACACCTTC. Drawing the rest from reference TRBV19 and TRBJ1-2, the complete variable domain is DGGITQSPKYLFRKEGQNVTLSCEQNLNHDAMYWYRQDPGQGLRLIYYSQIVNDFQKGDIAEGYSVSREKKESFPLTVTSAQKNPTAFYLCASSIVAGYGYTFGSGTRLTVV.